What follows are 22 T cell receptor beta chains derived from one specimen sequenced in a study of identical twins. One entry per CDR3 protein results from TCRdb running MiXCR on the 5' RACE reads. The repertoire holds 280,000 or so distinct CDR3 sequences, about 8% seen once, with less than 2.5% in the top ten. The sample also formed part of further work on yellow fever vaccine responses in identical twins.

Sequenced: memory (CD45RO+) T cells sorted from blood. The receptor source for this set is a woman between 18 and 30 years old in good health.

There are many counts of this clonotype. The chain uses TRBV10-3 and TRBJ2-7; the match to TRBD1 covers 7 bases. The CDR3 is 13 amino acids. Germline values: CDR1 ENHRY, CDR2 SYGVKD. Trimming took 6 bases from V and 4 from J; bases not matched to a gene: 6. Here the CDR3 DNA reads TGTGCCATCAGCCGACAGGGTGGGTACGAGCAGTACTTC. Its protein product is CAISRQGGYEQYF.

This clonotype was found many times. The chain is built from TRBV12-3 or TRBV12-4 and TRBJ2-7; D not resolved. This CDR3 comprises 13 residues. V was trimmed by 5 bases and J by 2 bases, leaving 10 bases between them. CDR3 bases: TGTGCCAGCAGTAAAGGCTTTACCTACGAGCAGTACTTC. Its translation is CASSKGFTYEQYF.

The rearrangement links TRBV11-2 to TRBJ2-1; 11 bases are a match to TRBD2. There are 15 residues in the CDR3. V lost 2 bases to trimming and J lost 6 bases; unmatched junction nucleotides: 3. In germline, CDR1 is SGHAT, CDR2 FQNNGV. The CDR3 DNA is TGTGCCAGCAGCTTAACTAGCGGGAGTGGCAATGAGCAGTTCTTC. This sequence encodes CASSLTSGSGNEQFF.

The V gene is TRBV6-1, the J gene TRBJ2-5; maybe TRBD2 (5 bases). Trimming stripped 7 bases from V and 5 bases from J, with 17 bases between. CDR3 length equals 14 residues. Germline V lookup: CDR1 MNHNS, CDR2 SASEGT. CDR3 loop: CASMSGNRMETQYF. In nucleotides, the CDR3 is TGTGCCAGCATGAGCGGAAACCGGATGGAGACCCAGTACTTC.

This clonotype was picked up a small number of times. CDR3 in amino acids: CASSQEVTGPLHF. In nucleotides, the CDR3 is TGTGCCAGCAGCCAAGAGGTCACAGGGCCCCTCCACTTT. The V call is TRBV14, the J call TRBJ1-6, with D possibly TRBD1 on 6 matching bases. V lost 0 bases and J lost 13, with 10 bases in between. The germline gives CDR1 SGHDN, CDR2 FVKESK. The CDR3 contains 13 residues.

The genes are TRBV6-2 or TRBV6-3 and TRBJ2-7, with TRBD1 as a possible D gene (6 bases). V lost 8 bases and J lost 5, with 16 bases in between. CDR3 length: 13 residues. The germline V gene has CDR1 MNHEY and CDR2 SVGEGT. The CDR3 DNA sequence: TGTGCCAGCCAAACAGGGATGTGGGACGAGCAGTACTTC. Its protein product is CASQTGMWDEQYF.

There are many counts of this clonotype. The CDR3 region has the DNA TGCAGTGCGCGACATCGAGGGATTCAAACTGAAGCTTTCTTT. It specifies CSARHRGIQTEAFF. The chain joins TRBV20-1 to TRBJ1-1; no firm D call. The CDR3 runs to 14 residues. Deletions cut 6 bases from V and 5 bases from J, with 19 bases between. Germline V gene sequence: CDR1 DFQATT, CDR2 SNEGSKA (reference sequence).

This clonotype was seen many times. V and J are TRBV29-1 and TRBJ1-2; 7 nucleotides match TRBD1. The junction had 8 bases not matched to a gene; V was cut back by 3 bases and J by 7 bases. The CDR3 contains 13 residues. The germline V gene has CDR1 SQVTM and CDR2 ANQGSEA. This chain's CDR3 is CSVESTGSSGYTF. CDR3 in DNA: TGCAGCGTTGAGTCGACAGGGTCCAGTGGCTACACCTTC.

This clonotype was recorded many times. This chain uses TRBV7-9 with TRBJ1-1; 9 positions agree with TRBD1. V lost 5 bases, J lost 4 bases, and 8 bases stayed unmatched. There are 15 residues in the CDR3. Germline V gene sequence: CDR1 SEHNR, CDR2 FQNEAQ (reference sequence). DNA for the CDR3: TGTGCCAGCAGCCCCGGGACAGGGTATCGCACTGAAGCTTTCTTT. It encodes CASSPGTGYRTEAFF.

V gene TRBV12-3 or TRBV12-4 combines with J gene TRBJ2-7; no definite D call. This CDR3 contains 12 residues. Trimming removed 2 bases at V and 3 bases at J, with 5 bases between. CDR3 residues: CASSLRDYEQYF. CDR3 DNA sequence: TGTGCCAGCAGTTTAAGGGACTACGAGCAGTACTTC.

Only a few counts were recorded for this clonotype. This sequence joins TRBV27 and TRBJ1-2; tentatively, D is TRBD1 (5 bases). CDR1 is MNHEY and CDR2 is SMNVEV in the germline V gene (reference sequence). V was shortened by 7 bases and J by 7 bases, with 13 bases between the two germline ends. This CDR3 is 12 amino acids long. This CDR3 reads CASMSGASGYTF. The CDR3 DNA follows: TGTGCCAGCATGAGCGGGGCAAGTGGCTACACCTTC.

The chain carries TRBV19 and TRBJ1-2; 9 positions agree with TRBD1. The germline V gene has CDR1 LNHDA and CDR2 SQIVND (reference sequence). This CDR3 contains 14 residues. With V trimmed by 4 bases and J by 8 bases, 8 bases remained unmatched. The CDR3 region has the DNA TGTGCCAGTAGTAGGGGGGACAGGGCTGGCGGCTACACCTTC. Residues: CASSRGDRAGGYTF. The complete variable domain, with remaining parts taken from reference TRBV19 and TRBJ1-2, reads DGGITQSPKYLFRKEGQNVTLSCEQNLNHDAMYWYRQDPGQGLRLIYYSQIVNDFQKGDIAEGYSVSREKKESFPLTVTSAQKNPTAFYLCASSRGDRAGGYTFGSGTRLTVV.

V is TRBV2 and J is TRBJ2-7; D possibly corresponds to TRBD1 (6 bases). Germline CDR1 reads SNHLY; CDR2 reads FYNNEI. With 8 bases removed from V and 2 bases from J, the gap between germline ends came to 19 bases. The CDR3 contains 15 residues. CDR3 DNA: TGTGCCAGCGCGATCCAACCGGGACAAACCTACGAGCAGTACGTC. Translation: CASAIQPGQTYEQYV.

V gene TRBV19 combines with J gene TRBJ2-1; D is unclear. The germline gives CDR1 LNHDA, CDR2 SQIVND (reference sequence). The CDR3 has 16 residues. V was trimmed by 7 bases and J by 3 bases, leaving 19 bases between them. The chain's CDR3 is CASMGFDSPYYNEQFF. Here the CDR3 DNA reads TGTGCCAGTATGGGCTTCGATTCCCCCTACTACAATGAGCAGTTCTTC.

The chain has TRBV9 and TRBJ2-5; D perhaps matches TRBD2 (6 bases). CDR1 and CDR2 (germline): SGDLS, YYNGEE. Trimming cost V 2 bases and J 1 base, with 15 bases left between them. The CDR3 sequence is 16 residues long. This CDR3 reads CASSVLPRDFQETQYF. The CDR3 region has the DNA TGTGCCAGCAGCGTTCTTCCCCGGGACTTCCAAGAGACCCAGTACTTC.

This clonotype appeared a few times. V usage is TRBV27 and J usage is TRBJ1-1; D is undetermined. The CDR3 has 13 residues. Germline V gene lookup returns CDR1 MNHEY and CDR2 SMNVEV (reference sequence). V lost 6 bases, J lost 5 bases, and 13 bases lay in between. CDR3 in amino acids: CASSDLRGTEAFF. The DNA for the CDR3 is TGTGCCAGCAGCGATCTTCGAGGAACTGAAGCTTTCTTT.

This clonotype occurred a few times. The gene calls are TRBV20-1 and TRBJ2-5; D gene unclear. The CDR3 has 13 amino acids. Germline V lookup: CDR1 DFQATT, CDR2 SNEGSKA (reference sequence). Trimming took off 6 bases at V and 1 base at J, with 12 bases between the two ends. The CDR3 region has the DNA TGCAGTGCCGTACTGAACCGCCAAGAGACCCAGTACTTC. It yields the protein CSAVLNRQETQYF.

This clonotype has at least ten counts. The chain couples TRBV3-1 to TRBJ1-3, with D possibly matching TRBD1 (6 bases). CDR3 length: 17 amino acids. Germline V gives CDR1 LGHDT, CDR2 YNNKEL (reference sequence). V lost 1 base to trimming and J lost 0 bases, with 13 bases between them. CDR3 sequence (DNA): TGTGCCAGCAGCCAAGCTGGGACGGGACACTCTGGAAACACCATATATTTT. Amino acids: CASSQAGTGHSGNTIYF. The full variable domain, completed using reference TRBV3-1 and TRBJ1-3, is DTAVSQTPKYLVTQMGNDKSIKCEQNLGHDTMYWYKQDSKKFLKIMFSYNNKELIINETVPNRFSPKSPDKAHLNLHINSLELGDSAVYFCASSQAGTGHSGNTIYFGEGSWLTVV.

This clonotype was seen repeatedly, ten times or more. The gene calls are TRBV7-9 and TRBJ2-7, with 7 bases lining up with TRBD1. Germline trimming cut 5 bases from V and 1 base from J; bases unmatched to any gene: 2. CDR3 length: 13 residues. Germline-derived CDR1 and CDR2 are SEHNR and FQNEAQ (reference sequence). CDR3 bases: TGTGCCAGCAGCATGGGACAGTCCTACGAGCAGTACTTC. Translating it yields CASSMGQSYEQYF.

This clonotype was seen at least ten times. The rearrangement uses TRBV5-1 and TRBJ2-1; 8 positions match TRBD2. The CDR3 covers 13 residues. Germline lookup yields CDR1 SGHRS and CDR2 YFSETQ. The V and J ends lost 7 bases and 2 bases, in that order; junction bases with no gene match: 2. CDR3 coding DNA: TGCGCCAGCGCGCGGGGGGCCTACAATGAGCAGTTCTTC. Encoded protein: CASARGAYNEQFF.

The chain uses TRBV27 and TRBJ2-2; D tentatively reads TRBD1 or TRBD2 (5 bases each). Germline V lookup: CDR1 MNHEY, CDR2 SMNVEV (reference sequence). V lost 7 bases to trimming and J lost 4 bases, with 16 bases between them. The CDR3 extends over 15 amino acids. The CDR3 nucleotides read TGTGCCAGCAATCCGGGACCATTCCCCACCGGGGAGCTGTTTTTT. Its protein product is CASNPGPFPTGELFF.

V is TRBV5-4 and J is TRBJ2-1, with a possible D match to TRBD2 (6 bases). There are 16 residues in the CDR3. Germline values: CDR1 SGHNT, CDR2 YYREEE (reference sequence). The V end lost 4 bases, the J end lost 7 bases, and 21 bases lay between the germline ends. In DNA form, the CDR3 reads TGTGCCAGCAGCCGATCCACATGGAGCGGAGGGAATGAGCAGTTCTTC. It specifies CASSRSTWSGGNEQFF. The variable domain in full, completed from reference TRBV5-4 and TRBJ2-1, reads ETGVTQSPTHLIKTRGQQVTLRCSSQSGHNTVSWYQQALGQGPQFIFQYYREEENGRGNFPPRFSGLQFPNYSSELNVNALELDDSALYLCASSRSTWSGGNEQFFGPGTRLTVL.